The clone carrying this TCR beta chain was seen a handful of times. This CDR3 is built from 19 residues. Germline-derived CDR1 and CDR2 are LGHNA and YNFKEQ. The J segment lost 5 bases and the V segment lost 0 bases, leaving 13 bases of the junction unmatched. This specimen belongs to a study of control samples from healthy donors and cancer patients. The repertoire was sequenced with immunoSEQ multiplex PCR; TCRdb's copy has only in-frame clones and lacks some. Among around 110,000 clones listed, approximately 90% were seen once. The chain has TRBV4-2 and TRBJ2-2; 9 positions match TRBD1. The sequenced material came from blood. The receptor comes from a woman between 65 and 79 years old in good health. This CDR3 is CASSQDYGPVQGATGELFF. The CDR3 region has the DNA TGTGCCAGCAGCCAAGATTATGGGCCGGTACAGGGGGCTACCGGGGAGCTGTTTTTT.